Below, 2 T cell receptor beta chains from the same sample are listed, as sequenced in a study of shared clonotypes between healthy human individuals. Naive CD8 cells lacked CD45RO and underwent positive selection for CCR7, leaving out terminally differentiated effector memory CD45RA+ cells. Profiled with immunoSEQ multiplex PCR; TCRdb holds only in-frame clones, not every one. Among millions of clones, approximately 94% were seen once, and the ten largest hold 0.85% to 1.2%. Sequencing was done on a sample of naive CD8+ T cells sorted from blood. These receptors originate from a man between 18 and 35 years old in good health.

This rearrangement joins TRBV4-3 to TRBJ2-7; no clear D. V was clipped by 0 bases and J by 2 bases, with 14 bases between them. CDR3 length equals 16 residues. Germline loops: CDR1 LGHNA, CDR2 YSLEER. This chain's CDR3 is CASSQDLLTGPYEQYF. The CDR3 nucleotides read TGCGCCAGCAGCCAAGATCTCCTGACGGGTCCCTACGAGCAGTACTTC.

This chain uses TRBV4-1 with TRBJ2-1, with a possible D match to TRBD1 (6 bases). Germline loops: CDR1 MGHRA, CDR2 YSYEKL. The CDR3 has 14 residues. The V and J ends lost 3 bases and 3 bases respectively, with 9 bases between them. The chain's CDR3 is CASSQRQDYNEQFF. For the CDR3, the DNA is TGCGCCAGCAGCCAGAGACAGGACTACAATGAGCAGTTCTTC.